This is a list of T cell receptor beta chains from one sample in a study of CD8 T cells in Susac syndrome. One entry per CDR3 protein, called by TCRdb with MiXCR from the immunoSEQ multiplex PCR reads. The sample holds approximately 140,000 distinct CDR3 sequences; nearly 95% are singletons and the top ten take about 0.26%. The sequencing input was CD8+ T cells from PBMCs. Receptors originate from a human donor in good health. Both conserved end residues are part of each CDR3. The order of the fields is J gene, D gene, clone size, V gene, CDR3 length, CDR3 DNA, CDR3 protein. D genes are given only for firm matches. Expanded clones get a size class; other rows say once, few or many, or leave the size out.

TRBJ2-7	-	-	TRBV6-2/TRBV6-3	12	TGTGCCAGCGGGGTTTTCGCCTACGAGCAGTACTTC	CASGVFAYEQYF
TRBJ2-3	TRBD2	-	TRBV7-2	14	TGTGCCAGCAGCTTGTGGCGGGAGACAGATACGCAGTATTTT	CASSLWRETDTQYF
TRBJ1-2	-	-	TRBV29-1	14	TGCAGCGCTCTGATTGGAGGCACGAACTATGGCTACACCTTC	CSALIGGTNYGYTF
TRBJ2-7	-	-	TRBV27	13	TGTGCCAGCAGTTCCGGGGTTACCTACGAGCAGTACTTC	CASSSGVTYEQYF
TRBJ2-1	TRBD1	once	TRBV7-3	14	TGTGCCAGCAGCTCGCCGGGACAGGGCTATGAGCAGTTCTTC	CASSSPGQGYEQFF
TRBJ2-7	-	few	TRBV30	13	TGTGCCTGGAGTGGTCTGTTACTCCACGAGCAGTACTTC	CAWSGLLLHEQYF
TRBJ2-7	TRBD2	-	TRBV7-2	15	TGTGCCAGCAGCTTAGAGGGGACTAGCTCCTACGAGCAGTACTTC	CASSLEGTSSYEQYF
TRBJ2-2	-	-	TRBV11-1	12	TGTGCCAGCAGCACCCGAACCGGGGAGCTGTTTTTT	CASSTRTGELFF
TRBJ2-7	TRBD2	once	TRBV20-1	12	TGCAGTGCTAACACCGGGACTAGGGCACAGTACTTC	CSANTGTRAQYF
TRBJ2-7	-	-	TRBV29-1	12	TGCAGCGTTATTCCGTCCCTAGGCGAGCAGTACTTC	CSVIPSLGEQYF
TRBJ2-1	-	-	TRBV7-9	15	TGTGCCAGCAGCTTAACGGGAGAGGAGGACAATGAGCAGTTCTTC	CASSLTGEEDNEQFF
TRBJ2-1	TRBD2	once	TRBV30	14	TGTGCCTGGGCGGGAGAGAACTCCTACAATGAGCAGTTCTTC	CAWAGENSYNEQFF
TRBJ2-5	-	-	TRBV30	12	TGTGCCTGGACAGGCTTGCAAGAGACCCAGTACTTC	CAWTGLQETQYF
TRBJ2-7	-	-	TRBV20-1	10	TGCAGTGCTAGAGCCGGGGGCCTCCCTTTC	CSARAGGLPF
TRBJ2-1	TRBD2	-	TRBV20-1	15	TGCAGTGGGGAGCGAGAGGCTAGCGGGAGTGGTGAGCAGTTCTTC	CSGEREASGSGEQFF
TRBJ2-7	TRBD2	-	TRBV27	15	TGTGCCAGCAGTTTAAAGCTAGCGGGAGCCTACGAGCAGTACTTC	CASSLKLAGAYEQYF
TRBJ2-3	TRBD1	-	TRBV30	15	TGTGCCCGAACCGGGACAGGGAGCCAGATAGATACGCAGTATTTT	CARTGTGSQIDTQYF
TRBJ1-5	-	-	TRBV12-3/TRBV12-4	12	TGTGCCAGCACCAATTCGGGTCAGCCCCAGCATTTT	CASTNSGQPQHF
TRBJ2-7	-	few	TRBV4-1	14	TGCGCCAGCAGCCAAGAATGGACAGTCGGCGAGCAGTACTTC	CASSQEWTVGEQYF
TRBJ2-1	TRBD2	-	TRBV4-3	16	TGCGCCAGCAGCCCGGGACTAGCGGGAGCCAACAATGAGCAGTTCTTC	CASSPGLAGANNEQFF
TRBJ1-2	-	-	TRBV5-1	13	TGCGCCAGCAGCTTCTTCGCTAACTATGGCTACACCTTC	CASSFFANYGYTF
TRBJ1-1	-	-	TRBV30	13	TGTGCCTGGAGGGACAGCTTGAACACTGAAGCTTTCTTT	CAWRDSLNTEAFF
TRBJ2-1	-	-	TRBV29-1	12	TGCAGCGTATCAGCGGTCAACAATGAGCAGTTCTTC	CSVSAVNNEQFF
TRBJ1-1	-	-	TRBV13	15	TGTGCCAGCAGCTTAAAGCTAGGGCCGGACACTGAAGCTTTCTTT	CASSLKLGPDTEAFF
TRBJ2-3	-	-	TRBV14	16	TGTGCCAGCAGCCAAAGGGTGGATCTTTACACAGATACGCAGTATTTT	CASSQRVDLYTDTQYF
TRBJ1-1	-	-	TRBV5-1	14	TGCGCCAGCAGCTTGCTGGGGGGATACACTGAAGCTTTCTTT	CASSLLGGYTEAFF
TRBJ2-3	-	-	TRBV7-8	9	TGTGCCAGCAGCTTAAAGTTGTCATTT	CASSLKLSF
TRBJ2-7	-	-	TRBV30	13	TGTGCCTGGAGTCGGACAGCCCACTACGAGCAGTACTTC	CAWSRTAHYEQYF
TRBJ2-7	-	-	TRBV4-1	11	TGCGCCAGCAGCCAGCTAGGGCAGCAGTACTTC	CASSQLGQQYF
TRBJ2-5	-	-	TRBV5-6	15	TGTGCCAGCAGCGTATCCGGGACCCTGATGTACACCCAGTACTTC	CASSVSGTLMYTQYF
TRBJ2-7	-	-	TRBV27	14	TGTGCCAGCAGTTTATCGTCCACCGCGGACGAGCAGTACTTC	CASSLSSTADEQYF
TRBJ2-1	-	-	TRBV19	13	TGTGCCAGTAGTACCGGGGGACTCGATGAGCAGTTCTTC	CASSTGGLDEQFF
TRBJ2-5	-	-	TRBV4-2	14	TGTGCCAGCAGCTTCGTCGGAGACGGTGAGACCCAGTACTTC	CASSFVGDGETQYF
TRBJ2-1	-	few	TRBV27	14	TGTGCCAGCAGTTTGAACAGAGGGAGCAATGAGCAGTTCTTC	CASSLNRGSNEQFF
TRBJ2-1	TRBD2	-	TRBV30	13	TGTGCCTGGAGTGCGGGGAGGGCCGTTGAGCAGTTCTTC	CAWSAGRAVEQFF
TRBJ2-7	-	-	TRBV20-1	12	TGCAGTGCTAGCTTCAGAAACTACGAGCAGTACTTC	CSASFRNYEQYF
TRBJ1-5	-	-	TRBV27	16	TGTGCCAGCAGTTTGTCCGGGGGCGAAGCTTTTCAGCCCCAGCATTTT	CASSLSGGEAFQPQHF
TRBJ2-3	-	-	TRBV5-1	13	TGCGCCAGCAGCTCGGAGTTGACAGATACGCAGTATTTT	CASSSELTDTQYF
TRBJ1-2	-	-	TRBV12-3/TRBV12-4	13	TGTGCCAGCAGTCCCGGGACGCTCCTTGGCTACACCTTC	CASSPGTLLGYTF
TRBJ2-1	TRBD2	-	TRBV29-1	16	TGCAGCGTTGAGAGGCTAGCGGGAGGGACCTACAATGAGCAGTTCTTC	CSVERLAGGTYNEQFF
TRBJ2-7	-	-	TRBV19	13	TGTGCCAGTAGTATACGGACGCCAAACGAGCAGTACTTC	CASSIRTPNEQYF
TRBJ2-3	-	-	TRBV13	15	TGTGCCAGCAGCTCGAACAGCGGTAGCACAGATACGCAGTATTTT	CASSSNSGSTDTQYF
TRBJ1-2	-	-	TRBV20-1	15	TGCAGTGCTACAAAAACAGGGTTTTATAACTATGGCTACACCTTC	CSATKTGFYNYGYTF
TRBJ2-1	TRBD2	-	TRBV6-1	16	TGTGCCAGCAGTCTGACTAGCTTAGCTTCCTACAATGAGCAGTTCTTC	CASSLTSLASYNEQFF